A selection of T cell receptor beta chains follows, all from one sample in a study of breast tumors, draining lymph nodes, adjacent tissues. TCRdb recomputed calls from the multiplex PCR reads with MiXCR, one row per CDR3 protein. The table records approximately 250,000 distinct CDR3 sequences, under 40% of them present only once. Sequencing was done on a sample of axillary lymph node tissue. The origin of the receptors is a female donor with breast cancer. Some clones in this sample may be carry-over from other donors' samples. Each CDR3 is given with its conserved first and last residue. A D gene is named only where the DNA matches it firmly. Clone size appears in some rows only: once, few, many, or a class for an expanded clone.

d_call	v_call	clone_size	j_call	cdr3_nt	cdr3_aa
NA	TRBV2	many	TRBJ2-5	TGTGCCAGCACCCAGAGGGGAGGGACCCAGTACTTC	CASTQRGGTQYF
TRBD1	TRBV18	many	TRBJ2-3	TGTGCCAGCTCACCAGCCGGGACAGGGGGGCCAGATACGCAGTATTTT	CASSPAGTGGPDTQYF
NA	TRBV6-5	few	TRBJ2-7	TGTGCCAGCAGTCACGGGGATACCTACGAGCAGTACTTC	CASSHGDTYEQYF
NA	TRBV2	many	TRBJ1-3	TGTGCCAGCAGTTATCAGGGGTCAGGGGACACCATATATTTT	CASSYQGSGDTIYF
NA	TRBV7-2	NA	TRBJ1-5	TGTGCCAGCAGCTTAGGACGGTGGACAGATAGCAATCAGCCCCAGCATTTT	CASSLGRWTDSNQPQHF
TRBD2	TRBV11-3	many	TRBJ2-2	TGTGCCAGCAGCTTACTTAGCGGGAGAGGAACCGGGGAGCTGTTTTTT	CASSLLSGRGTGELFF
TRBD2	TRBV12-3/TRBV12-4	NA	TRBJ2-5	TGTGCCAGCAGTGCGGGGGGGACTAGCGGGGGCGGAGAGACCCAGTACTTC	CASSAGGTSGGGETQYF
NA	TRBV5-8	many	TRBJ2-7	TGTGCCAGCAGCAGAGCCGGGACAACGAGCTCCTACGAGCAGTACTTC	CASSRAGTTSSYEQYF
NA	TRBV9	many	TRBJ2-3	TGTGCCAGCAGCGTAGAGGCATTGCCAGATACGCAGTATTTT	CASSVEALPDTQYF
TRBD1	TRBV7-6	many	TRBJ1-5	TGTGCCAGCAGCTGTTATAACCTAACAGGGGTCAAGAGCAATCAGCCCCAGCATTTT	CASSCYNLTGVKSNQPQHF
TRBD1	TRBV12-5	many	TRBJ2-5	TGTGCTAGTGGTTTGGCGACAGGGATTCGCGAGACCCAGTACTTC	CASGLATGIRETQYF
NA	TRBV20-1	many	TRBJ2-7	TGCAGTGCTAGTAGTGCGGAGGATTACGAGCAGTACTTC	CSASSAEDYEQYF
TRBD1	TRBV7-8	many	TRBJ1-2	TGTGCCAGCAGCCCAGGACAGGCTGAATTTAACTATGGCTACACCTTC	CASSPGQAEFNYGYTF
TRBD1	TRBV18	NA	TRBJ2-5	TGTGCCAGCTCCGAGGGACAGGCCCAGTACTTC	CASSEGQAQYF
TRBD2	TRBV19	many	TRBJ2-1	TGTGCCAGTGCTCTAGCGGGAGTCTACAATGAGCAGTTCTTC	CASALAGVYNEQFF
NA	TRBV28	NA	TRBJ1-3	TGTGCCAGCAGTTTTGGGGGGAGCTCTGGAAACACCATATATTTT	CASSFGGSSGNTIYF
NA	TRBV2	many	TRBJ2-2	TGTGCCAGGACAGAAGAGAACACCGGGGAGCTGTTTTTT	CARTEENTGELFF
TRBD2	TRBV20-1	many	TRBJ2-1	TGCAGTGCTGACCAACTAGCGGGAGGGCGGAATGAGCAGTTCTTC	CSADQLAGGRNEQFF
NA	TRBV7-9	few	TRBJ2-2	TGTGCCAGCAGCTTACAGGGGGGCGCTGACGGGGAGCTGTTTTTT	CASSLQGGADGELFF
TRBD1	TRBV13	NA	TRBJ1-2	TGTGCCAGCAGTTACGGGACAGCTCCTAGGGGCTATGGCTACACCTTC	CASSYGTAPRGYGYTF
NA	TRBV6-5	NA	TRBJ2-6	TGTGCCAGCAGGCGGGGCGTCGACACCGGGGCCAACGTCCTGACTTTC	CASRRGVDTGANVLTF
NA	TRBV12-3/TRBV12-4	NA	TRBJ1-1	TGTGCTAGTGCCCTTTTGAGCACTGAAGCTTTCTTT	CASALLSTEAFF
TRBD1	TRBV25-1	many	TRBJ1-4	TGTGCCAGCAGTGGAGGGACAGGGAAGGAAAAACTGTTTTTT	CASSGGTGKEKLFF
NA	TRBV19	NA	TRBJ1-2	TGTGCCAGTATGGGTGCAGGGGTTGGTCACACCTTC	CASMGAGVGHTF
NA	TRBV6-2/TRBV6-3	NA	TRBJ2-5	TGTGCCAGCAGTCACTCGATGGAGAGGGAAGAGACCCAGTACTTC	CASSHSMEREETQYF
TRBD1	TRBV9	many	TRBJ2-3	TGTGCCAGCAGCGTGTCAAGGACAGGTGGTACAGATACGCAGTATTTT	CASSVSRTGGTDTQYF
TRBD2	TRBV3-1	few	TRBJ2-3	TGTGCCAGCAGCCAACGTCCGGGACTAGGCACAGATACGCAGTATTTT	CASSQRPGLGTDTQYF
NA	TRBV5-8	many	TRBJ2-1	TGTGCCAGCAGCTCGGCCTTAAGGGGAACTCGCTACAATGAGCAGTTCTTC	CASSSALRGTRYNEQFF
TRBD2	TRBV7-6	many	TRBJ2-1	TGTGCCAGCAGCCCGGGGACTAGCGGGGGGGGCTACAATGAGCAGTTCTTC	CASSPGTSGGGYNEQFF
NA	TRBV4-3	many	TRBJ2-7	TGCGCCAGCAGCCAAGACGGTAGCGGAGCTTACGAGCAGTACTTC	CASSQDGSGAYEQYF
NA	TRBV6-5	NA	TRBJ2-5	TGTGCCAGCAGTCACTCGTCAGGGATTCAGACCCAGTACTTC	CASSHSSGIQTQYF
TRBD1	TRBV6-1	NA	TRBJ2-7	TGTGCCAGCAGTCAAGGGGACAGCCGCTACGAGCAGTACTTC	CASSQGDSRYEQYF
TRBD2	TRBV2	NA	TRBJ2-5	TGTGCCAGTGTCCTAGCGGGAGGAGGCGAGACCCAGTACTTC	CASVLAGGGETQYF